This passage covers 9 T cell receptor beta chains from one sample sequenced in a study of blood T cells in healthy people across ages. The use of a sample-barcoded 5' primer and a J-beta primer mix characterized a second PCR of roughly 7 to 11 cycles. One entry per CDR3 protein, called by TCRdb with MiXCR from the 5' RACE reads. The sample has about 840,000 distinct CDR3 sequences, just under 30% seen once; the top ten hold roughly a tenth. The same sample was also studied in work on T cells of mothers and their children.

The sample consisted of blood. The receptors were gathered from a woman between 40 and 50 years old in good health.

Worth noting for this clonotype: A much larger clone lies a single base off, so this may be a read error. The chain recombines TRBV20-1 with TRBJ2-5, with TRBD2 matching over 7 bases. With the DNA end fitting TRBJ2-1 better, the J assignment may be wrong. The germline CDR1 and CDR2 sequences are DFQATT and SNEGSKA (reference sequence). The CDR3 loop spans 16 amino acids. The CDR3 sequence is CSARDQSGRYQETQFF. The CDR3 coding sequence is TGCAGTGCTAGAGATCAGTCCGGGAGGTACCAAGAGACCCAGTTCTTC.

J is TRBJ1-1 and V is TRBV7-6, with D tentatively TRBD1 (5 bases). The CDR3 contains 16 residues. The germline V and J ends were trimmed by 5 bases and 0 bases, with 16 bases remaining between them. CDR1 is SGHVS, CDR2 FNYEAQ, per germline. CDR3 protein: CASSPRGESMNTEAFF. CDR3 nucleotides: TGTGCCAGCAGCCCCCGAGGGGAATCGATGAACACTGAAGCTTTCTTT.

This clonotype showed up just a few times. An end of the junction does not agree with germline; a read error may underlie this. This chain connects TRBV12-3 or TRBV12-4 to TRBJ1-1; TRBD1 matches at 8 bases. CDR3 length: 13 amino acids. CDR3 in amino acids: CANSYTGGTEAFF. The CDR3 nucleotides are TGTGCCAACAGTTACACAGGGGGCACTGAAGCTTTCTTT.

V is TRBV15 and J is TRBJ2-7; D may be TRBD1 (5 bases). The CDR3 contains 13 residues. V lost 5 bases and J lost 2, with 10 bases in between. Germline V gene data show CDR1 as LNHNV and CDR2 as YYDKDF (reference sequence). The DNA for the CDR3 is TGTGCCACCAGCGTACAGGTTGCCTACGAGCAGTACTTC. Translated, it gives CATSVQVAYEQYF.

In its sample, this clonotype was seen many times. This chain connects TRBV28 to TRBJ2-7; D is uncertain. CDR1 and CDR2 (germline): MDHEN, SYDVKM. This CDR3 region has 15 residues. Trimming pared 6 bases from V and 4 bases from J, leaving 19 bases between. The CDR3 coding sequence is TGTGCCAGCAGGAACGGAGACCTACGAGGTTACGAGCAGTACTTC. Protein sequence: CASRNGDLRGYEQYF.

CDR3 loop: CATSRTGEGTEAFF. CDR3 coding DNA: TGTGCCACCAGCAGGACAGGGGAGGGCACTGAAGCTTTCTTT. The V call is TRBV15, the J call TRBJ1-1; 8 positions match TRBD1. Germline CDR1 LNHNV, CDR2 YYDKDF (reference sequence). CDR3 length equals 14 residues. V gave up 3 bases and J gave up 4 bases; unmatched junction bases: 4.

As concerns this clonotype: This sequence may be a read error, since a much larger clone differs from it by one base. This chain links TRBV7-2 with TRBJ2-5, with D perhaps matching TRBD1 (5 bases). Trimming removed 2 bases at V and 1 base at J, with 11 bases between. The CDR3 length is 15 residues. Germline lookup yields CDR1 SGHTA and CDR2 FQGNSA. CDR3: CASSLTRTLQETQYF. The CDR3, as DNA: TGTGCCAGCAGCTTAACCAGGACACTCCAAGAGACCCAGTACTTC.

This clonotype has a handful of counts. This chain uses TRBV27 with TRBJ1-3; maybe TRBD1 (5 bases). Germline-derived CDR1 and CDR2 are MNHEY and SMNVEV (reference sequence). The CDR3 contains 16 residues. Between the trimmed V and J ends, which lost 5 bases and 4 bases, there was a span of 18 bases. The CDR3 sequence: CASSRSLTGVGNTIYF. CDR3 nucleotide sequence: TGTGCCAGCAGTCGATCCCTCACGGGGGTCGGAAACACCATATATTTT.

This chain connects TRBV28 to TRBJ1-3; 11 bases are a match to TRBD1. CDR1 and CDR2 (germline): MDHEN, SYDVKM. The CDR3 has 15 amino acids. Trimming cost V 7 bases and J 3 bases; bases outside gene matches: 5. CDR3 sequence (DNA): TGTGCCAGCACGGGACAGGGGGTCCTTGGAAACACCATATATTTT. Protein: CASTGQGVLGNTIYF.